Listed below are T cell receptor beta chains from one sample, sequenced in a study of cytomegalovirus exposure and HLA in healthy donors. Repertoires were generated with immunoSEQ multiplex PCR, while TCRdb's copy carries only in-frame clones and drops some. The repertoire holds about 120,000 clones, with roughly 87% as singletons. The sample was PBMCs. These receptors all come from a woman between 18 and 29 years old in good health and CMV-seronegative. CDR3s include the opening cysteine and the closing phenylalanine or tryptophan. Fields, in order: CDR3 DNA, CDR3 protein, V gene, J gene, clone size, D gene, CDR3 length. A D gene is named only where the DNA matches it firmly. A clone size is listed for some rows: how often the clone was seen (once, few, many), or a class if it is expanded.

DNA: TGTGCCAGCAGCTTGTGGGGAGGGCGCTACGAGCAGTACTTC
CDR3: CASSLWGGRYEQYF
V: TRBV5-4
J: TRBJ2-7
size: NA
D: TRBD2
length: 14

DNA: TGTGCCAGTAGTATAGATTACGGGACAGGGTTCCCCAATCAGCCCCAGCATTTT
CDR3: CASSIDYGTGFPNQPQHF
V: TRBV19
J: TRBJ1-5
size: NA
D: TRBD1
length: 18

DNA: TGTGCCAGCAGTGGGACGGGACTCCCTGGGGCCAACGTCCTGACTTTC
CDR3: CASSGTGLPGANVLTF
V: TRBV2
J: TRBJ2-6
size: NA
D: NA
length: 16

DNA: TGTGCCAGCAGCTCTCTCAGGTTACTAGCCAAAAACAGTCAGTACTTC
CDR3: CASSSLRLLAKNSQYF
V: TRBV7-9
J: TRBJ2-4
size: NA
D: NA
length: 16

DNA: TGCGCCAGCAGCCAAGTCCAGAGCAATCAGCCCCAGCATTTT
CDR3: CASSQVQSNQPQHF
V: TRBV4-3
J: TRBJ1-5
size: NA
D: NA
length: 14

DNA: TGTGCCAGCAGTTTATCGGGGCAGCGGGATGGCTACACCTTC
CDR3: CASSLSGQRDGYTF
V: TRBV27
J: TRBJ1-2
size: once
D: NA
length: 14

DNA: TGCGCCAGCAGCTTGGCGGCAGGGGAAGAACGGCGGAACACTGAAGCTTTCTTT
CDR3: CASSLAAGEERRNTEAFF
V: TRBV5-1
J: TRBJ1-1
size: NA
D: NA
length: 18

DNA: TGTGCCAGTACCCCGCGGTCCGGAAACACCATATATTTT
CDR3: CASTPRSGNTIYF
V: TRBV19
J: TRBJ1-3
size: NA
D: NA
length: 13

DNA: TGTGCCAGCAGCCGTCCCCAGGGGGATTCACCCCTCCACTTT
CDR3: CASSRPQGDSPLHF
V: TRBV5-6
J: TRBJ1-6
size: NA
D: TRBD1
length: 14

DNA: TGTGCCAGCTCACCACTCTCAACGGGAGGACCGCGCTACAATGAGCAGTTCTTC
CDR3: CASSPLSTGGPRYNEQFF
V: TRBV18
J: TRBJ2-1
size: NA
D: TRBD2
length: 18

DNA: TGTGCCAGCACCCCCGGGGGGGAGGGGGTGAACACTGAAGCTTTCTTT
CDR3: CASTPGGEGVNTEAFF
V: TRBV7-6
J: TRBJ1-1
size: NA
D: NA
length: 16

DNA: TGTGCCAGCAGCTTTCGGACACTGTGGACTGAAGCTTTCTTT
CDR3: CASSFRTLWTEAFF
V: TRBV13
J: TRBJ1-1
size: NA
D: NA
length: 14

DNA: TGTGCTAGCAGCTTAGACTTGGGACATGGCAGCATCGGGGAGCTGTTTTTT
CDR3: CASSLDLGHGSIGELFF
V: TRBV7-7
J: TRBJ2-2
size: NA
D: NA
length: 17

DNA: TGTGCCAGCACCCGGGGCGGACAGTACAATGAGCAGTTCTTC
CDR3: CASTRGGQYNEQFF
V: TRBV7-9
J: TRBJ2-1
size: NA
D: NA
length: 14

DNA: TGTGCCAGCAGCCAAGATGGGCGCGAAGGAAACAATGAGCAGTTCTTC
CDR3: CASSQDGREGNNEQFF
V: TRBV14
J: TRBJ2-1
size: NA
D: NA
length: 16

DNA: TGTGCCAGCAGGACGGGACTTCCTTATGGCTACACCTTC
CDR3: CASRTGLPYGYTF
V: TRBV28
J: TRBJ1-2
size: NA
D: NA
length: 13

DNA: TGTGCCAGCAGTTACGGGAGGGGCCTAAACACTGAAGCTTTCTTT
CDR3: CASSYGRGLNTEAFF
V: TRBV6-5
J: TRBJ1-1
size: once
D: NA
length: 15

DNA: TGTGCCAGCAGCTTAGCTGGGACTGCCGCCTTGGAGCAGTACTTC
CDR3: CASSLAGTAALEQYF
V: TRBV7-2
J: TRBJ2-7
size: NA
D: NA
length: 15

DNA: TGTGCCAGTAGTACAGGAACCTATGGCTACACCTTC
CDR3: CASSTGTYGYTF
V: TRBV19
J: TRBJ1-2
size: NA
D: NA
length: 12

DNA: TGTGCCAGTAGATTAGGGACGGCAGGGGGCTATCAGCCCCAGCATTTT
CDR3: CASRLGTAGGYQPQHF
V: TRBV19
J: TRBJ1-5
size: NA
D: TRBD1
length: 16

DNA: TGTGCCAGCAGCTTAAGTGCCAGAGAGACCCAGTACTTC
CDR3: CASSLSARETQYF
V: TRBV11-2
J: TRBJ2-5
size: NA
D: NA
length: 13

DNA: TGTGCCAGCGCACGGGACAGAACCTACGAGCAGTACTTC
CDR3: CASARDRTYEQYF
V: TRBV7-8
J: TRBJ2-7
size: once
D: TRBD1
length: 13

DNA: TGTGCCAGCAGTCCAGACACAGGGGGCAGGGAGACCCAGTACTTC
CDR3: CASSPDTGGRETQYF
V: TRBV27
J: TRBJ2-5
size: NA
D: TRBD1
length: 15

DNA: TGTGCCAGCAGCTTTCTACGTGGTGAAAAACTGTTTTTT
CDR3: CASSFLRGEKLFF
V: TRBV11-2
J: TRBJ1-4
size: NA
D: NA
length: 13

DNA: TGTGCCAGCAGCGTATCAGGGGACAGCTCCTACGAGCAGTACTTC
CDR3: CASSVSGDSSYEQYF
V: TRBV9
J: TRBJ2-7
size: NA
D: TRBD1
length: 15

DNA: TGCAGCGTTGTCCTCTTCGGGGGGGAAGGGCAGCCCCAGCATTTT
CDR3: CSVVLFGGEGQPQHF
V: TRBV29-1
J: TRBJ1-5
size: NA
D: NA
length: 15

DNA: TGTGCCAGCAGCCCCCAGGGGAATTCTGGGGCCAACGGCCTGACTTTC
CDR3: CASSPQGNSGANGLTF
V: TRBV7-3
J: TRBJ2-6
size: NA
D: NA
length: 16

DNA: TGTGCCAGTAGTATTGGCTGGGCTGAGCAGTTCTTC
CDR3: CASSIGWAEQFF
V: TRBV19
J: TRBJ2-1
size: NA
D: NA
length: 12

DNA: TGTGCCAGCAGCTTATCGACAGGGGCACCCCCCTACGAGCAGTACTTC
CDR3: CASSLSTGAPPYEQYF
V: TRBV11-2
J: TRBJ2-7
size: NA
D: TRBD1
length: 16

DNA: TGTGCCAGCAGCTTAGGATCGGGGGGGGTAACAGATACGCAGTATTTT
CDR3: CASSLGSGGVTDTQYF
V: TRBV11-3
J: TRBJ2-3
size: few
D: TRBD2
length: 16

DNA: TGTGCCAGCAGTCGGGGGACTAGGGTCGGCGAGCAGTACTTC
CDR3: CASSRGTRVGEQYF
V: TRBV11-2
J: TRBJ2-7
size: once
D: TRBD2
length: 14

DNA: TGTGCCAGCTCACCAAAACCCCAGAATGAAAAACTGTTTTTT
CDR3: CASSPKPQNEKLFF
V: TRBV18
J: TRBJ1-4
size: NA
D: NA
length: 14

DNA: TGTGCCAGCGACCGGGACAGGGCCAACACCGGGGAGCTGTTTTTT
CDR3: CASDRDRANTGELFF
V: TRBV6-5
J: TRBJ2-2
size: few
D: TRBD1
length: 15

DNA: TGTGCCAGCAGGTTCGGGACTAGCGGGGTGTACCAAGAGACCCAGTACTTC
CDR3: CASRFGTSGVYQETQYF
V: TRBV5-4
J: TRBJ2-5
size: NA
D: TRBD2
length: 17

DNA: TGTGCCAGCAGCTCGGACGGGGTGGATCGTGAAAAACTGTTTTTT
CDR3: CASSSDGVDREKLFF
V: TRBV7-8
J: TRBJ1-4
size: NA
D: NA
length: 15

DNA: TGTGCCAGCAGCTTATCATATGGACAGGGACAAGGCTACACCTTC
CDR3: CASSLSYGQGQGYTF
V: TRBV7-2
J: TRBJ1-2
size: NA
D: TRBD1
length: 15

DNA: TGCGCCAGCAGCCAAGGGGGCAGGGCTCAAGAGACCCAGTACTTC
CDR3: CASSQGGRAQETQYF
V: TRBV4-3
J: TRBJ2-5
size: NA
D: NA
length: 15

DNA: TGCACCAGCCGCGAAGGCTATAAGGAACGGGATGAGCAGTTCTTC
CDR3: CTSREGYKERDEQFF
V: TRBV1
J: TRBJ2-1
size: NA
D: NA
length: 15

DNA: TGTGCCAGCAGTTGGGGGCAAAACTATGGCTACACCTTC
CDR3: CASSWGQNYGYTF
V: TRBV6-5
J: TRBJ1-2
size: NA
D: NA
length: 13

DNA: TGTGCCAGCAGCGTAGGGACAGCGCAGTTCTTC
CDR3: CASSVGTAQFF
V: TRBV9
J: TRBJ2-1
size: NA
D: NA
length: 11

DNA: TGTGCCTGGAGGAGAATCCCGAGGGACGAGCAGTACTTC
CDR3: CAWRRIPRDEQYF
V: TRBV30
J: TRBJ2-7
size: NA
D: NA
length: 13

DNA: TGCGCCAGCAGCAAACAGACAGGGGGTAGGGGAGATACGCAGTATTTT
CDR3: CASSKQTGGRGDTQYF
V: TRBV5-1
J: TRBJ2-3
size: NA
D: TRBD1
length: 16

DNA: TGCAGCGTTGGGCGGAGACTAGCGGACAATGAGCAGTTCTTC
CDR3: CSVGRRLADNEQFF
V: TRBV29-1
J: TRBJ2-1
size: once
D: TRBD2
length: 14

DNA: TGTGCCAGCTCATTCGACAGGGTTAGCAATCAGCCCCAGCATTTT
CDR3: CASSFDRVSNQPQHF
V: TRBV18
J: TRBJ1-5
size: NA
D: TRBD1
length: 15

DNA: TGTGCCAGCTCATCTGGCGGGGCAGATACGCAGTATTTT
CDR3: CASSSGGADTQYF
V: TRBV18
J: TRBJ2-3
size: NA
D: NA
length: 13

DNA: TGTGCCAGCAGCTCCCGGGACTTCAGCTCTGGGGCCAACGTCCTGACTTTC
CDR3: CASSSRDFSSGANVLTF
V: TRBV7-6
J: TRBJ2-6
size: NA
D: NA
length: 17

DNA: TGTGCCAGCAGCTTAGGCGTGGGGGCGCGAGGCTACACCTTC
CDR3: CASSLGVGARGYTF
V: TRBV7-8
J: TRBJ1-2
size: few
D: NA
length: 14

DNA: TGCGCCAGCCGATTAGTTCCTAGCGGAGACCGACGAGATACGCAGTATTTT
CDR3: CASRLVPSGDRRDTQYF
V: TRBV5-1
J: TRBJ2-3
size: NA
D: TRBD2
length: 17

DNA: TGTGCCAGCAGGGACAGGGTACGCATTAGCACAGATACGCAGTATTTT
CDR3: CASRDRVRISTDTQYF
V: TRBV2
J: TRBJ2-3
size: NA
D: TRBD1
length: 16

DNA: TGCAGCGTTGACAGGGGAAAGAACCAAGAGACCCAGTACTTC
CDR3: CSVDRGKNQETQYF
V: TRBV29-1
J: TRBJ2-5
size: NA
D: NA
length: 14

DNA: TGTGCCAGCTCACCACCGACAGGATCGGGTGAGCAGTTCTTC
CDR3: CASSPPTGSGEQFF
V: TRBV18
J: TRBJ2-1
size: NA
D: NA
length: 14

DNA: TGCGCCAGCAGCTTGGCGGGGTCGGGTTTTGACGAGCAGTACTTC
CDR3: CASSLAGSGFDEQYF
V: TRBV5-1
J: TRBJ2-7
size: NA
D: NA
length: 15

DNA: TGTGCCAGCAGCCCCGCCGGGACTAGCGGGAGTAGTGCCGAGCAGTACTTC
CDR3: CASSPAGTSGSSAEQYF
V: TRBV7-6
J: TRBJ2-7
size: NA
D: TRBD2
length: 17

DNA: TGTGCCAGCAGCGGAAGGGGGGGGGAGAGGAACACTGAAGCTTTCTTT
CDR3: CASSGRGGERNTEAFF
V: TRBV21-1
J: TRBJ1-1
size: NA
D: NA
length: 16

DNA: TGTGCCAGCAGTTATCATAGCAATCAGCCCCAGCATTTT
CDR3: CASSYHSNQPQHF
V: TRBV6-5
J: TRBJ1-5
size: NA
D: NA
length: 13

DNA: TGTGCCAGCAGCCACCCTAGCGGGAGGGGCACCGGGGAGCTGTTTTTT
CDR3: CASSHPSGRGTGELFF
V: TRBV7-6
J: TRBJ2-2
size: NA
D: TRBD2
length: 16

DNA: TGTGCCAGCAGCTTAGGGGGTAGCGGGTCCTTGGGGACCCAGTACTTC
CDR3: CASSLGGSGSLGTQYF
V: TRBV7-2
J: TRBJ2-5
size: NA
D: TRBD2
length: 16

DNA: TGCGCCAGCAGCTTCTGGACAGGGTCTAATCAGCCCCAGCATTTT
CDR3: CASSFWTGSNQPQHF
V: TRBV5-1
J: TRBJ1-5
size: NA
D: TRBD1
length: 15

DNA: TGTGCCAGCAGTTTCCTAGCGGGAGTGGTAGATGAGCAGTTCTTC
CDR3: CASSFLAGVVDEQFF
V: TRBV6-1
J: TRBJ2-1
size: NA
D: TRBD2
length: 15

DNA: TGCAGCGCCCCAGTCGGGGCCGGGGAGCTGTTTTTT
CDR3: CSAPVGAGELFF
V: TRBV29-1
J: TRBJ2-2
size: NA
D: NA
length: 12